Shown below are 25 T cell receptor beta chains from a single sample sequenced in a study of cytomegalovirus exposure and HLA in healthy donors (dated by TCRdb to 2016 to 2017). Library generation was performed with the immunoSEQ multiplex PCR assay. TCRdb took over this immuneACCESS table, retaining in-frame rearrangements with V and J assigned. Such tables are incomplete; in checked studies, under half of the missing clones stem from an unresolved V gene, and the remainder is unexplained. The sample table lists some 260,000 clones, about 92% of them with a count of one. Under 4% of the sample lies in the top ten. Source material: PBMCs. The receptor set was obtained from a woman in her twenties or thirties in good health and CMV-seronegative.

V gene TRBV30 combines with J gene TRBJ2-1; 9 positions agree with TRBD2. This CDR3 spans 14 amino acids. The junction had 7 bases not matched to a gene; V was cut back by 3 bases and J by 7 bases. Per the germline V gene, CDR1 is GTSNPN and CDR2 is SVGIG (reference sequence). The CDR3 reads CAWRYTSGFNEQFF. The CDR3 DNA sequence: TGTGCCTGGAGGTACACTAGCGGGTTTAATGAGCAGTTCTTC.

This chain connects TRBV7-3 to TRBJ2-3; no clear D gene. The CDR3 is 15 amino acids. Germline V gives CDR1 SGHTA, CDR2 FQGTGA. Between the trimmed V and J ends, which lost 2 bases and 2 bases, there was a span of 11 bases. DNA for the CDR3: TGTGCCAGCAGCTTAGCCGTCCTCCCCACAGATACGCAGTATTTT. It is translated as CASSLAVLPTDTQYF. Full variable domain (remainder filled in from reference TRBV7-3 and TRBJ2-3): GAGVSQTPSNKVTEKGKYVELRCDPISGHTALYWYRQSLGQGPEFLIYFQGTGAADDSGLPNDRFFAVRPEGSVSTLKIQRTERGDSAVYLCASSLAVLPTDTQYFGPGTRLTVL.

This rearrangement joins TRBV4-3 to TRBJ2-3; D is uncertain. The germline V gene encodes CDR1 LGHNA and CDR2 YSLEER. V was shortened by 2 bases and J by 5 bases, with 8 bases between the two germline ends. The CDR3 sequence is 13 residues long. CDR3 loop: CASSQSVRDTQYF. Written as DNA, the CDR3 is TGCGCCAGCAGCCAATCCGTACGAGATACGCAGTATTTT.

The chain recombines TRBV4-3 with TRBJ2-6; D gene ambiguous. The CDR3 length is 19 residues. Germline-derived CDR1 and CDR2 are LGHNA and YSLEER. Trimming cost V 1 base and J 6 bases, with 22 bases left between them. As DNA, the CDR3 is TGCGCCAGCAGCCAAGGTTTCGCTTGGCTCCCGATGGAGGCCAACGTCCTGACTTTC. It codes for CASSQGFAWLPMEANVLTF.

The gene calls are TRBV27 and TRBJ2-7, with TRBD2 matching over 11 bases. Germline lookup yields CDR1 MNHEY and CDR2 SMNVEV (reference sequence). The ends lost 6 bases at V and 0 bases at J; junction bases unmatched: 4. The CDR3 contains 15 residues. The CDR3, as DNA: TGTGCCAGCAGCCAGGGACTAGCGGACTCCTACGAGCAGTACTTC. This codes for CASSQGLADSYEQYF.

This rearrangement joins TRBV28 to TRBJ2-5; D not certain. CDR3 size: 14 residues. Trimming took off 3 bases at V and 2 bases at J, with 10 bases between the two ends. Germline loops: CDR1 MDHEN, CDR2 SYDVKM. The CDR3 reads CASSLSGPQETQYF. DNA of the CDR3: TGTGCCAGCAGTTTGTCAGGACCACAAGAGACCCAGTACTTC.

V gene TRBV7-9 combines with J gene TRBJ2-1, with TRBD2 matching over 7 bases. Germline V lookup: CDR1 SEHNR, CDR2 FQNEAQ (reference sequence). The V segment lost 7 bases and the J segment 3 bases; nucleotides outside the gene matches: 9. This CDR3 comprises 15 residues. In nucleotides, the CDR3 is TGTGCCAGCACCAATTCGGGAGGAAGCTACAATGAGCAGTTCTTC. Translating gives CASTNSGGSYNEQFF.

The rearrangement links TRBV4-3 to TRBJ2-1; D is unresolved. The germline V gene encodes CDR1 LGHNA and CDR2 YSLEER. The CDR3 is 16 amino acids. V was cut by 3 bases and J by 2 bases, with 14 bases left in between. CDR3 sequence: CASSQVKSDPYNEQFF. For the CDR3, the DNA is TGCGCCAGCAGCCAGGTCAAGAGCGACCCCTACAATGAGCAGTTCTTC.

This clone occurred once. This chain joins TRBV5-1 and TRBJ2-1; 11 positions agree with TRBD2. CDR1 and CDR2 from the germline V gene are SGHRS and YFSETQ. The CDR3 consists of 16 residues. The junction had 8 bases not matched to a gene; V was cut back by 4 bases and J by 5 bases. CDR3 DNA sequence: TGCGCCAGCAGCCCAGGGGTACTAGCGGGAGACAATGAGCAGTTCTTC. This sequence encodes CASSPGVLAGDNEQFF.

V gene TRBV7-2 combines with J gene TRBJ2-5; the D is unclear. The CDR3 consists of 13 residues. Germline V gene lookup returns CDR1 SGHTA and CDR2 FQGNSA. V gave up 2 bases and J gave up 9 bases, with 13 bases separating them. In DNA, the CDR3 is TGTGCCAGCAGCTTAATAGGTAGAAGGGCCCAGTACTTC. It translates to CASSLIGRRAQYF. Filled out from reference TRBV7-2 and TRBJ2-5, the complete variable domain reads GAGVSQSPSNKVTEKGKDVELRCDPISGHTALYWYRQSLGQGLEFLIYFQGNSAPDKSGLPSDRFSAERTGGSVSTLTIQRTQQEDSAVYLCASSLIGRRAQYFGPGTRLLVL.

The chain couples TRBV27 to TRBJ1-5, with D maybe TRBD1 (6 bases). Germline V lookup: CDR1 MNHEY, CDR2 SMNVEV (reference sequence). V lost 6 bases, J lost 5 bases, and 14 bases lay in between. CDR3 length: 14 residues. In nucleotides, the CDR3 is TGTGCCAGCAGCCAACAGGGTCCCGATCAGCCCCAGCATTTT. Its translation: CASSQQGPDQPQHF.

This clone appeared a few times. The chain couples TRBV28 to TRBJ2-2; TRBD1 might be the D (6 bases). V shed 6 bases and J shed 3 bases, with 11 bases lying between them. The CDR3 has 14 residues. CDR1 is MDHEN, CDR2 SYDVKM, per germline. CDR3 sequence (DNA): TGTGCCAGCAGCCTGACAGGAGACACCGGGGAGCTGTTTTTT. Translation: CASSLTGDTGELFF.

The chain uses TRBV5-6 and TRBJ1-2; 9 positions match TRBD1. The V gene's germline CDR1 is SGHDT and CDR2 YYEEEE. There are 14 residues in the CDR3. V was pared by 4 bases and J by 0 bases, with 1 base of the junction left unmatched. This CDR3 is CASSGDRANYGYTF. Written as DNA, the CDR3 is TGTGCCAGCAGCGGGGACAGGGCTAACTATGGCTACACCTTC.

The genes are TRBV29-1 and TRBJ2-7; D unclear. This CDR3 comprises 13 residues. Trimming took 5 bases from V and 3 from J, leaving 14 bases between them. Germline V gene lookup returns CDR1 SQVTM and CDR2 ANQGSEA. The CDR3 nucleotides are TGCAGCGTTTGGACGGGTGCGGACTACGAGCAGTACTTC. Protein: CSVWTGADYEQYF.

The V call is TRBV25-1, the J call TRBJ2-1; TRBD2 matches at 9 bases. Germline V gene lookup returns CDR1 MGHDK and CDR2 SYGVNS. The V and J ends lost 3 bases and 5 bases, in that order; junction bases with no gene match: 8. The length of the CDR3 is 16 residues. The DNA of the CDR3 is TGTGCCAGCAGTGAGCTGAGGAGCGGGAGGAACAATGAGCAGTTCTTC. This gives the protein CASSELRSGRNNEQFF.

V and J are TRBV28 and TRBJ2-3, with 11 bases that match TRBD2. CDR1 and CDR2 (germline): MDHEN, SYDVKM. After removal of 6 bases from V and 4 bases from J, the junction contained 15 bases not matched to a gene. The CDR3 consists of 18 residues. The CDR3 nucleotides are TGTGCCAGCAGAAAATCTAGCGGGAGGAAGGGGGGTGCAGATACGCAGTATTTT. This translates into CASRKSSGRKGGADTQYF. The full variable domain, completed using reference TRBV28 and TRBJ2-3, is DVKVTQSSRYLVKRTGEKVFLECVQDMDHENMFWYRQDPGLGLRLIYFSYDVKMKEKGDIPEGYSVSREKKERFSLILESASTNQTSMYLCASRKSSGRKGGADTQYFGPGTRLTVL.

The chain carries TRBV19 and TRBJ2-1, with 8 bases matching TRBD2. This CDR3 is 16 amino acids long. Trimming took 7 bases from V and 0 from J; bases not matched to a gene: 8. Germline V lookup: CDR1 LNHDA, CDR2 SQIVND (reference sequence). CDR3 bases: TGTGCCAGTAACCTTAGGAGCGGGAGCTCCTACAATGAGCAGTTCTTC. Amino acids: CASNLRSGSSYNEQFF.

The chain carries TRBV25-1 and TRBJ2-3, with D maybe TRBD1 (5 bases). V was cut by 1 base and J by 2 bases, with 13 bases left in between. Germline V gene lookup returns CDR1 MGHDK and CDR2 SYGVNS. The CDR3 length is 16 residues. The CDR3 coding sequence is TGTGCCAGCAGTGAATCTGGGGCCTTGGCCACAGATACGCAGTATTTT. Its protein product is CASSESGALATDTQYF.

The chain is built from TRBV20-1 and TRBJ2-3, with a weak D call TRBD2 (5 bases). The CDR3 covers 11 residues. CDR1 and CDR2 from the germline V gene are DFQATT and SNEGSKA (reference sequence). V dropped 3 bases and J dropped 5 bases, with 6 bases sitting between them. The CDR3 DNA follows: TGCAGTGCTAGGGAGGTAGATACGCAGTATTTT. It encodes CSAREVDTQYF.

This clone was seen a handful of times. The CDR3 loop is CASSIQQGAVYGYTF. CDR3 sequence (DNA): TGTGCCAGTAGTATACAACAGGGGGCGGTCTATGGCTACACCTTC. This chain uses TRBV19 with TRBJ1-2, with 9 bases that match TRBD1. The V gene's germline CDR1 is LNHDA and CDR2 SQIVND (reference sequence). After removal of 2 bases from V and 4 bases from J, the junction contained 5 bases not matched to a gene. The length of the CDR3 is 15 residues.

V usage is TRBV4-1 and J usage is TRBJ2-7, with 12 bases fitting TRBD1. V dropped 2 bases and J dropped 6; count of bases not matched to a gene: 5. Per germline, CDR1 MGHRA and CDR2 YSYEKL. This CDR3 has 15 amino acids. The CDR3 DNA sequence: TGCGCCAGCAGCCAAACCGGGACAGGGGGCTTCGAGCAGTACTTC. Translation: CASSQTGTGGFEQYF.

V and J are TRBV4-3 and TRBJ2-1, with 7 bases aligning to TRBD2. With V trimmed by 1 base and J by 8 bases, 17 bases remained unmatched. The CDR3 runs 18 residues. CDR1 and CDR2 (germline): LGHNA, YSLEER. The CDR3 region is CASSQVGRGLTAGDEQFF. The CDR3 DNA reads TGCGCCAGCAGCCAAGTTGGGAGGGGACTTACGGCGGGGGATGAGCAGTTCTTC.

This clone has just one count. The chain links TRBV4-3 to TRBJ2-4, with 8 nucleotides matching TRBD1. Germline values: CDR1 LGHNA, CDR2 YSLEER. Trimming at V came to 4 bases and at J to 5 bases, leaving 4 bases not matched to a gene. This CDR3 has 14 amino acids. The CDR3 DNA sequence: TGCGCCAGCAGCCCATGGACAGGGCAAAACATTCAGTACTTC. It specifies CASSPWTGQNIQYF.

The chain couples TRBV4-3 to TRBJ1-4, with no clear D. CDR3 length equals 15 residues. Germline V CDR1 and CDR2: LGHNA, YSLEER. The V end lost 4 bases, the J end lost 6 bases, and 15 bases lay between the germline ends. Here the CDR3 DNA reads TGCGCCAGCAGCCCCGATCACCTGATTGATGAAAAACTGTTTTTT. Translating it yields CASSPDHLIDEKLFF.

The chain has TRBV10-2 and TRBJ1-5; D is unresolved. This CDR3 is 17 amino acids long. Germline CDR1 reads WSHSY; CDR2 reads SAAADI. Trimming took off 2 bases at V and 1 base at J, with 15 bases between the two ends. CDR3: CASSETTRGRSNQPQHF. The CDR3 nucleotides read TGCGCCAGCAGTGAGACCACCCGCGGACGGAGCAATCAGCCCCAGCATTTT.